The clone carrying this T cell receptor (beta chain) was seen more than once but under ten times. The sample comes from a study of T cell changes during pregnancy in multiple sclerosis. Assay used: immunoSEQ multiplex PCR; TCRdb lists only in-frame clones, some missing. The table has fewer than 60,000 clones, 90% seen once; the top ten hold 5.5% to 8%. V shed 0 bases, J shed 6 bases, and the junction held 11 bases outside the gene matches. The CDR3 is 18 amino acids. CDR1 is MRHNA and CDR2 is SNTAGT in the germline V gene. This receptor was identified in a female donor in good health, enrolled as a control in a pregnancy study. This sample comprised peripheral blood, obtained in the third trimester of pregnancy. The chain combines TRBV6-4 with TRBJ1-6; 7 nucleotides align to TRBD1. The CDR3 loop is CASSDSIWWAGGNSPLHF. CDR3 sequence (DNA): TGTGCCAGCAGTGACTCGATATGGTGGGCAGGGGGTAATTCACCCCTCCACTTT.